Listed below are T cell receptor beta chains from one sample, sequenced in a study of blood T cell repertoires in COVID-19. The protocol was immunoSEQ multiplex PCR, while the TCRdb copy is restricted to in-frame clones and leaves out a portion. The table has some 100,000 clones, just under 95% seen once. Sequenced material: peripheral blood. The receptors stem from a man aged 65-85 years with acute or convalescent COVID-19. The CDR3 runs from the conserved cysteine through the conserved F or W. The D gene is left open where the match is weak. Size tells how often a clone was seen (once, few, many) or the class of an expanded clone, and some rows leave it out.

j_call,clone_size,d_call,v_call,cdr3_aa,cdr3_nt
TRBJ2-1,.,TRBD1,TRBV24-1,CATSDPGGSRPHEQFF,TGTGCCACCAGTGACCCAGGGGGTTCTCGGCCCCATGAGCAGTTCTTC
TRBJ2-2,.,.,TRBV27,CASSRLGDTGELFF,TGTGCCTCCTCCCGACTAGGTGACACCGGGGAGCTGTTTTTT
TRBJ2-1,.,TRBD2,TRBV7-2,CASSSSAGGRWEQFF,TGTGCCAGCAGCTCTTCAGCGGGGGGGCGTTGGGAGCAGTTCTTC
TRBJ1-1,.,.,TRBV30,CACSRDNLNTEAFF,TGTGCCTGCTCCCGGGACAACTTGAACACTGAAGCTTTCTTT
TRBJ2-5,.,.,TRBV3-1/TRBV3-2,CASSYSRTEIQETQYF,TGTGCCAGCAGCTATAGCAGGACAGAAATCCAAGAGACCCAGTACTTC
TRBJ1-5,.,.,TRBV19,CASSTLTGGNTQPQHF,TGTGCCAGTAGTACACTGACGGGGGGCAATACGCAGCCCCAGCATTTT
TRBJ2-3,.,TRBD2,TRBV29-1,CSVELAGGEDTQYF,TGCAGCGTGGAACTAGCGGGAGGTGAAGATACGCAGTATTTT
TRBJ1-1,.,TRBD1,TRBV28,CASRDRGRVTEAFF,TGTGCCAGCAGGGACAGGGGGCGGGTCACTGAAGCTTTCTTT
TRBJ2-7,.,.,TRBV2,CASTLFSSYEQYF,TGTGCCAGCACTTTGTTTAGCTCCTACGAGCAGTACTTC
TRBJ2-5,.,.,TRBV25-1,CASSEYGRVQETQYF,TGTGCCAGCAGTGAATATGGTCGGGTTCAAGAGACCCAGTACTTC
TRBJ2-6,.,.,TRBV29-1,CSVGEGGSGANVLTF,TGCAGCGTGGGCGAAGGGGGATCTGGGGCCAACGTCCTGACTTTC
TRBJ2-3,.,.,TRBV11-3,CASSLRREHTQYF,TGTGCCAGCAGCCTGCGACGGGAGCATACGCAGTATTTT
TRBJ1-5,.,TRBD1,TRBV5-5,CASSLGQDQPQHF,TGTGCCAGCAGCCTCGGACAGGATCAGCCCCAGCATTTT
TRBJ1-1,.,.,TRBV10-3,CAISALPQGQGTEAFF,TGTGCCATCAGTGCCCTCCCCCAGGGGCAGGGCACTGAAGCTTTCTTT
TRBJ1-6,.,.,TRBV29-1,CSVELQGDSPLHF,TGCAGCGTTGAACTACAGGGAGACTCACCCCTCCACTTT
TRBJ1-5,.,.,TRBV14,CASSQDSYRPTGGSNQPQHF,TGTGCCAGCAGCCAAGATTCTTACAGACCCACGGGGGGTAGCAATCAGCCCCAGCATTTT
TRBJ2-3,once,TRBD2,TRBV7-9,CASSITGRGGPDTQYF,TGTGCCAGCAGCATCACCGGGCGGGGGGGCCCAGATACGCAGTATTTT